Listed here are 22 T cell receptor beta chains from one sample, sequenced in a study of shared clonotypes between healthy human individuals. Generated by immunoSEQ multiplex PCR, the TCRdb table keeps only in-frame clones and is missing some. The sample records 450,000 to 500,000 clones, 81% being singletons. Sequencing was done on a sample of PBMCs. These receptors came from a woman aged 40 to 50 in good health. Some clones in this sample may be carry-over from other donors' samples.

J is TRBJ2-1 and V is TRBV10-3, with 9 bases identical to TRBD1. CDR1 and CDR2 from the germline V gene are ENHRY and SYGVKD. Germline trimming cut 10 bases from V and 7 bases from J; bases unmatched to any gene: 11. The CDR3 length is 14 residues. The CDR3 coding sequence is TGTGCCACGCTACAGGGGGCAGCTGGAAATGAGCAGTTCTTC. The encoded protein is CATLQGAAGNEQFF.

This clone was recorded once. CDR3 sequence: CASSLGPGNTGELFF. The CDR3 DNA reads as TGTGCCAGCAGCTTGGGGCCCGGGAACACCGGGGAGCTGTTTTTT. The rearrangement joins TRBV5-4 to TRBJ2-2; no clear D. The CDR3 runs to 15 residues. Between the trimmed V and J ends, which lost 0 bases and 1 base, there was a span of 7 bases. In germline, CDR1 is SGHNT, CDR2 YYREEE (reference sequence).

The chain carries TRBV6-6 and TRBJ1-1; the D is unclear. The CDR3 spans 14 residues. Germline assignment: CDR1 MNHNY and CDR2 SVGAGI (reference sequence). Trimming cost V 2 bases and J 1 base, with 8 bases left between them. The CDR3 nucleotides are TGTGCCAGCAGTTACGGTATCAGGAACACTGAAGCTTTCTTT. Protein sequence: CASSYGIRNTEAFF.

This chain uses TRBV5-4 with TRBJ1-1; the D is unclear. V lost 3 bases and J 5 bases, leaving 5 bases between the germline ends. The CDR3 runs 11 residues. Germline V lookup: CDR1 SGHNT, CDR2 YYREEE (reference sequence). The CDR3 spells CASSSLTEAFF. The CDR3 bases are TGTGCCAGCAGCTCTTTAACTGAAGCTTTCTTT.

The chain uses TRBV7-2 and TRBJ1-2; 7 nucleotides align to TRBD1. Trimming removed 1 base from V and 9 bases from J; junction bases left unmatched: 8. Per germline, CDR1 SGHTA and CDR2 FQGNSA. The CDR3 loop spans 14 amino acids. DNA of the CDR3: TGTGCCAGCAGCTTAGGGAGCAGGGGGGATCGCTACACCTTC. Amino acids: CASSLGSRGDRYTF.

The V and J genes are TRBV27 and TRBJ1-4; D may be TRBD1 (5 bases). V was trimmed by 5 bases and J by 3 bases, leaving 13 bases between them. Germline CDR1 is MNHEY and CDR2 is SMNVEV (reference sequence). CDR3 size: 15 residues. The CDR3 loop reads CASSPKVRANEKLFF. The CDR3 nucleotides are TGTGCCAGCAGTCCAAAAGTCAGGGCTAATGAAAAACTGTTTTTT.

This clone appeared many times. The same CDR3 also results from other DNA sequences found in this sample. In DNA form, the CDR3 reads TGTGCCATCAGTGAGACTAGCGGGAGGTACGAGCAGTACTTC. Amino acid sequence: CAISETSGRYEQYF. The genes are TRBV10-3 and TRBJ2-5, with TRBD2 matching 12 bases. With the DNA end fitting TRBJ2-7 better, the J assignment may be wrong. This CDR3 spans 14 amino acids. Looked up from germline, CDR1 is ENHRY and CDR2 is SYGVKD.

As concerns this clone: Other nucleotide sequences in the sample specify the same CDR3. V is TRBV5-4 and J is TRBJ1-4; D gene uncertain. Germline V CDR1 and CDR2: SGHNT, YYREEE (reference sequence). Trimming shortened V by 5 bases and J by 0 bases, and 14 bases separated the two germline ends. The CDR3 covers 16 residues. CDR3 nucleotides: TGTGCCAGCAGTCTTGCCTTGGGAACAACTAATGAAAAACTGTTTTTT. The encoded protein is CASSLALGTTNEKLFF.

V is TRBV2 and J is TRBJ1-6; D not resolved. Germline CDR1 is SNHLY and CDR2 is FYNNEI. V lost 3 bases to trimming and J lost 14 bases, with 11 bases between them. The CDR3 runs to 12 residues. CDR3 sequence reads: CASSDSGSSLHF. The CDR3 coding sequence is TGTGCCAGCAGTGATTCTGGTTCGTCCCTCCACTTT. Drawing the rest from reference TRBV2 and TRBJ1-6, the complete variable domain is EPEVTQTPSHQVTQMGQEVILRCVPISNHLYFYWYRQILGQKVEFLVSFYNNEISEKSEIFDDQFSVERPDGSNFTLKIRSTKLEDSAMYFCASSDSGSSLHFGNGTRLTVT.

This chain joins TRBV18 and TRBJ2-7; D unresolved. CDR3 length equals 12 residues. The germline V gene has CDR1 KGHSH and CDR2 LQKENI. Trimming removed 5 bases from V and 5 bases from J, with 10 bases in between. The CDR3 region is CASSTTRHEQYF. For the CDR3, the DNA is TGTGCCAGCTCAACTACAAGGCACGAGCAGTACTTC.

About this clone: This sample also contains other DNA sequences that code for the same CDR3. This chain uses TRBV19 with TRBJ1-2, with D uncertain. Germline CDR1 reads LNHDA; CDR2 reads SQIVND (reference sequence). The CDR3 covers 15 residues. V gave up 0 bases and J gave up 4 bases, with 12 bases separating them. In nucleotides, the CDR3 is TGTGCCAGTAGTATAGATCGTGGTCAGACCTATGGCTACACCTTC. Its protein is CASSIDRGQTYGYTF.

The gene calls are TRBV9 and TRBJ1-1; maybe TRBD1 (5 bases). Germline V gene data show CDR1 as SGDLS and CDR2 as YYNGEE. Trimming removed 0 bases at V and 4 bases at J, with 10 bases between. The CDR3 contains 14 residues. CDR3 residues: CASSVVTRATEAFF. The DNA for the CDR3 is TGTGCCAGCAGCGTAGTGACCAGGGCCACTGAAGCTTTCTTT.

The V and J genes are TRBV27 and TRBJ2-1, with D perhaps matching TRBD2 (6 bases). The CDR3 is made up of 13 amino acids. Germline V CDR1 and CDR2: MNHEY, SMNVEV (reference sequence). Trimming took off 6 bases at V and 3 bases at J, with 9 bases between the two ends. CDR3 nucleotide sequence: TGTGCCAGCAGGAGGGACTTCTACAATGAGCAGTTCTTC. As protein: CASRRDFYNEQFF.

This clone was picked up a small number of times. The CDR3 DNA reads as TGTGCCAGCAGCCAATCAGGCCGGGAGGATACGCAGTATTTT. The encoded protein is CASSQSGREDTQYF. This sequence joins TRBV4-2 and TRBJ2-3; D perhaps matches TRBD2 (6 bases). The CDR3 spans 14 residues. The germline V gene encodes CDR1 LGHNA and CDR2 YNFKEQ. V lost 2 bases and J 6 bases, leaving 12 bases between the germline ends.

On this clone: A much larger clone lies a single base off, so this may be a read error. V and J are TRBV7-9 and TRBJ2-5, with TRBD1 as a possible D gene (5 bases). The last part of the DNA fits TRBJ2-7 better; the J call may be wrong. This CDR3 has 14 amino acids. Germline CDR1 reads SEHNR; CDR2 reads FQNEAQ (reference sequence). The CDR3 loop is CASSLRGHSYEQYF. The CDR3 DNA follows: TGTGCCAGCAGCTTAAGGGGCCACTCCTACGAGCAGTACTTC.

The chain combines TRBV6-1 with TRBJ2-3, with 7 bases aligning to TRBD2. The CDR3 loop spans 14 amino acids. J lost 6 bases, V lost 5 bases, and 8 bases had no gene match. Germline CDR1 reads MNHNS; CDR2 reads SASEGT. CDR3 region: CASSRGDYGDTQYF. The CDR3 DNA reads TGTGCCAGCAGTAGAGGGGACTACGGGGATACGCAGTATTTT.

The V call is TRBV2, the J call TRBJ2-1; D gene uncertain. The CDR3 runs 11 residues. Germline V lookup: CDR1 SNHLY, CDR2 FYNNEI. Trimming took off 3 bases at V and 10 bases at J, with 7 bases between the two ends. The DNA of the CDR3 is TGTGCCAGCAGTGATTGGGCGGAGCAGTTCTTC. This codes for CASSDWAEQFF.

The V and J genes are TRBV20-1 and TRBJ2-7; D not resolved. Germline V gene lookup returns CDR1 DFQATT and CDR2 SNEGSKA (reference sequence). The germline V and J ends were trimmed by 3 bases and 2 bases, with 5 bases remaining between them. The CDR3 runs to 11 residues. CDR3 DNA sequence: TGCAGTGCTAGCACGACCTACGAGCAGTACTTC. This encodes CSASTTYEQYF.

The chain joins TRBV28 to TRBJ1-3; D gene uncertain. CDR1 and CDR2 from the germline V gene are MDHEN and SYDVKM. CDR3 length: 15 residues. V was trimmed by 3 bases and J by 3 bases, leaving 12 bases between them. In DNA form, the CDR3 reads TGTGCCAGCAGTTTTCACCAACCTGGTGGAAACACCATATATTTT. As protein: CASSFHQPGGNTIYF.

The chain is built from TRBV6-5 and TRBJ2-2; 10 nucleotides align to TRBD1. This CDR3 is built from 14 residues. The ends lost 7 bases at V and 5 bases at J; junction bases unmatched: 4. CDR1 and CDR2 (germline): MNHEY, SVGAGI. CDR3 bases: TGTGCCAGCACCGGACAGGGGGTAACCGGGGAGCTGTTTTTT. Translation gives CASTGQGVTGELFF.

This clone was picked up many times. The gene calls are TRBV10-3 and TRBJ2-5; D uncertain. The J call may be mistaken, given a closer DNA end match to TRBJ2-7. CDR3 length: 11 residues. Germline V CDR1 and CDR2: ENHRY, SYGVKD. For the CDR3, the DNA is TGTGCCATCAGTGAAGGGTACGAGCAGTACTTC. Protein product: CAISEGYEQYF.

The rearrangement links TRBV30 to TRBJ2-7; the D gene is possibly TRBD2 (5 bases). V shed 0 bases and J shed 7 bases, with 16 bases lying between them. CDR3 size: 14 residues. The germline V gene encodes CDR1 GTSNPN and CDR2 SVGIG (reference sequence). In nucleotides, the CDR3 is TGTGCCTGGAGTGTACTCGGGGTCTCGGGGGAGCAGTACTTC. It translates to CAWSVLGVSGEQYF.